Detailed here is one T cell receptor (beta chain). The entry originates in a study of shared clonotypes between healthy human individuals. The replicate PCRs on unsorted PBMC were given about 320 ng DNA, which is about 30,000 T cell genomes. Method: immunoSEQ multiplex PCR; TCRdb's copy keeps in-frame clones and lacks some. The repertoire consists of about 470,000 clones, with about four fifths occurring once and the leading ten covering 13%. The ends lost 0 bases at V and 2 bases at J; junction bases unmatched: 5. Germline V gene lookup returns CDR1 SGHRS and CDR2 YFSETQ. CDR3 length: 17 residues. The J gene is TRBJ2-5, the V gene TRBV5-1; TRBD2 agrees at 12 bases. Sample: PBMCs. The sequence came from a woman in her thirties or forties in good health. Some clones in this sample may be carry-over from other donors' samples. The CDR3 bases are TGCGCCAGCAGCTTGGTTCTAGCGGGAGGGATACAAGAGACCCAGTACTTC. This encodes CASSLVLAGGIQETQYF.